What follows are 29 T cell receptor beta chains derived from one specimen sequenced in a study of blood T cell repertoires in COVID-19. Here immunoSEQ multiplex PCR was the method, and the copy in TCRdb shows in-frame clones only, minus some. Found here are under 200,000 clones, about 80% of them singletons; the top ten hold roughly 2%. The sequenced sample consisted of peripheral blood. The receptors originated from an elderly woman with acute or convalescent COVID-19.

The chain couples TRBV2 to TRBJ2-7; 7 bases agree with TRBD1. CDR3 length: 16 amino acids. Trimming cost V 0 bases and J 6 bases; bases outside gene matches: 11. Germline loops: CDR1 SNHLY, CDR2 FYNNEI. Here the CDR3 DNA reads TGTGCCAGCAGTGAAGCTCTCGGAGAGGGGGCGGGCGAGCAGTACTTC. Amino acid sequence: CASSEALGEGAGEQYF.

The V and J genes are TRBV5-1 and TRBJ2-3; D is uncertain. This CDR3 has 15 residues. V lost 0 bases, J lost 0 bases, and 8 bases lay in between. Per the germline V gene, CDR1 is SGHRS and CDR2 is YFSETQ. Written as DNA, the CDR3 is TGCGCCAGCAGCTTGGCCTTCAGTAGCACAGATACGCAGTATTTT. It yields the protein CASSLAFSSTDTQYF.

This clone was recorded only once. The rearrangement joins TRBV19 to TRBJ1-1; TRBD1 matches 7 bases. Germline V gene data show CDR1 as LNHDA and CDR2 as SQIVND (reference sequence). The junction had 7 bases not matched to a gene; V was cut back by 7 bases and J by 11 bases. The CDR3 has 11 residues. CDR3 region: CASIRQGDAFF. For the CDR3, the DNA is TGTGCCAGTATCCGGCAGGGGGACGCTTTCTTT.

This rearrangement joins TRBV6-4 to TRBJ1-6; TRBD1 is a possible D gene (5 bases). Looked up from germline, CDR1 is MRHNA and CDR2 is SNTAGT. The CDR3 runs to 14 residues. V lost 3 bases, J lost 7 bases, and 10 bases lay in between. The CDR3 DNA reads TGTGCCAGCAGTGAAGGGGTTTGGAATTCACCCCTCCACTTT. Residues: CASSEGVWNSPLHF.

The chain employs TRBV9 and TRBJ1-2; TRBD1 is a possible D gene (6 bases). Germline V gene sequence: CDR1 SGDLS, CDR2 YYNGEE. V was trimmed by 6 bases and J by 4 bases, leaving 22 bases between them. This CDR3 comprises 16 residues. CDR3 region: CASNGFGGARGYGYTF. In nucleotides, the CDR3 is TGTGCCAGCAATGGATTTGGGGGGGCCCGGGGCTATGGCTACACCTTC.

CDR3 nucleotides: TGTGCCTGGAGTGGGCCCACCATATATTTT. Its translation is CAWSGPTIYF. This chain uses TRBV30 with TRBJ1-3; D unresolved. Per the germline V gene, CDR1 is GTSNPN and CDR2 is SVGIG (reference sequence). Trimming stripped 1 base from V and 9 bases from J, with 4 bases between. This CDR3 has 10 amino acids.

The V gene is TRBV28, the J gene TRBJ1-6; D possibly corresponds to TRBD1 (6 bases). The germline CDR1 and CDR2 sequences are MDHEN and SYDVKM. V was shortened by 3 bases and J by 4 bases, with 13 bases between the two germline ends. There are 16 residues in the CDR3. CDR3 amino acids: CASSFPRQDYNSPLHF. The CDR3 coding sequence is TGTGCCAGCAGTTTCCCTCGACAGGATTATAATTCACCCCTCCACTTT.

V usage is TRBV7-2 and J usage is TRBJ2-3; D gene uncertain. Trimming removed 3 bases from V and 6 bases from J, with 13 bases in between. There are 14 residues in the CDR3. Germline CDR1 reads SGHTA; CDR2 reads FQGNSA. The CDR3 nucleotides are TGTGCCAGCAGCTTTCCTAGTCGGCGCGATACGCAGTATTTT. Its protein is CASSFPSRRDTQYF.

This sequence joins TRBV6-2 or TRBV6-3 and TRBJ1-5; D remains unclear. Trimming removed 3 bases from V and 4 bases from J, with 7 bases in between. Looked up from germline, CDR1 is MNHEY and CDR2 is SVGEGT. The CDR3 spans 13 residues. CDR3 in DNA: TGTGCCAGCAGTTATATACAGAATCAGCCCCAGCATTTT. It is translated as CASSYIQNQPQHF.

This clone was seen a handful of times. This chain uses TRBV12-5 with TRBJ2-1; D call uncertain. This CDR3 is built from 14 residues. Trimming stripped 3 bases from V and 11 bases from J, with 17 bases between. Germline V gives CDR1 LGHNT, CDR2 FRNRAP. CDR3 protein: CASGFSSFLAKQFF. The DNA for the CDR3 is TGTGCTAGTGGTTTTTCCTCCTTCTTAGCTAAGCAGTTCTTC. Together with reference TRBV12-5 and TRBJ2-1, the CDR3 gives the full variable domain: DARVTQTPRHKVTEMGQEVTMRCQPILGHNTVFWYRQTMMQGLELLAYFRNRAPLDDSGMPKDRFSAEMPDATLATLKIQPSEPRDSAVYFCASGFSSFLAKQFFGPGTRLTVL.

The rearrangement uses TRBV18 and TRBJ2-4; 13 bases fit TRBD2. Germline CDR1 KGHSH, CDR2 LQKENI. The CDR3 has 16 residues. V shed 3 bases, J shed 8 bases, and the junction held 7 bases outside the gene matches. CDR3 DNA: TGTGCCAGCTCACCCGGGACTAGCGGGGTTTCTGACATTCAGTACTTC. This codes for CASSPGTSGVSDIQYF.

The chain has TRBV6-5 and TRBJ1-6; tentative D call: TRBD1 (5 bases). Germline assignment: CDR1 MNHEY and CDR2 SVGAGI. The CDR3 has 14 amino acids. Trimming removed 4 bases from V and 7 bases from J, with 11 bases in between. CDR3: CASSSGRGNSPLHF. CDR3 bases: TGTGCCAGCAGTTCGGGGCGGGGAAATTCACCCCTCCACTTT.

A single count supports this clone. The V and J genes are TRBV3-1 (or the pseudogene TRBV3-2) and TRBJ2-3; 11 nucleotides align to TRBD2. The CDR3 runs 13 residues. J lost 5 bases, V lost 5 bases, and 0 bases had no gene match. Germline loops: CDR1 LGHDT, CDR2 YNNKEL (reference sequence). This chain's CDR3 is CASSGLAGDTQYF. CDR3 coding DNA: TGTGCCAGCAGCGGACTAGCGGGAGATACGCAGTATTTT.

In nucleotides, the CDR3 is TGTGCCAGCAGAATCAGGGTCTATAGCAATCAGCCCCAGCATTTT. Protein sequence: CASRIRVYSNQPQHF. The rearrangement links TRBV6-5 to TRBJ1-5; a possible D gene is TRBD1 (5 bases). V lost 6 bases and J lost 0, with 12 bases in between. Per germline, CDR1 MNHEY and CDR2 SVGAGI. This CDR3 has 15 amino acids.

The CDR3 here is CASSFTPHGHPTVNGYTF. In DNA form, the CDR3 reads TGTGCCAGCAGTTTCACCCCCCACGGACACCCGACGGTAAATGGCTACACCTTC. V usage is TRBV27 and J usage is TRBJ1-2, with a possible D match to TRBD1 (5 bases). CDR1 and CDR2 from the germline V gene are MNHEY and SMNVEV (reference sequence). The V end lost 3 bases, the J end lost 6 bases, and 26 bases lay between the germline ends. This CDR3 has 18 residues.

This chain joins TRBV7-9 and TRBJ2-1; TRBD1 might be the D (5 bases). This CDR3 spans 14 amino acids. The germline gives CDR1 SEHNR, CDR2 FQNEAQ (reference sequence). V shed 3 bases and J shed 2 bases, with 8 bases lying between them. The CDR3 is CASSLQGTYNEQFF. The DNA of the CDR3 is TGTGCCAGCAGCTTGCAGGGAACCTACAATGAGCAGTTCTTC.

The chain is built from TRBV30 and TRBJ1-4, with 7 bases fitting TRBD1. Per the germline V gene, CDR1 is GTSNPN and CDR2 is SVGIG (reference sequence). V shed 4 bases, J shed 5 bases, and the junction held 10 bases outside the gene matches. CDR3 size: 15 residues. This CDR3 reads CAWNLGDRQNEKLFF. CDR3 sequence (DNA): TGTGCCTGGAACCTGGGGGACAGACAGAATGAAAAACTGTTTTTT.

This clone has ten or more counts. V is TRBV10-3 and J is TRBJ1-2; 9 bases align to TRBD1. The CDR3 is 14 amino acids. Germline CDR1 is ENHRY and CDR2 is SYGVKD. Unmatched junction bases numbered 6, after V lost 2 bases and J lost 8 bases. The CDR3 DNA is TGTGCCATCAGTGAGCCGAGGGACAGGGAGGGCTACACCTTC. This gives the protein CAISEPRDREGYTF.

The V gene is TRBV19, the J gene TRBJ2-7; weak D call: TRBD1 (6 bases). This CDR3 region has 14 residues. CDR1 is LNHDA and CDR2 is SQIVND in the germline V gene (reference sequence). V was pared by 7 bases and J by 5 bases, with 18 bases between. DNA of the CDR3: TGTGCCAGTAAATCAAACACAAAGGGGGACGAGCAGTACTTC. This sequence encodes CASKSNTKGDEQYF.

This clone was counted at least ten times. The V and J genes are TRBV11-2 and TRBJ2-7; the D is unclear. There are 11 residues in the CDR3. CDR1 is SGHAT and CDR2 is FQNNGV in the germline V gene. Trimming removed 7 bases at V and 0 bases at J, with 4 bases between. In nucleotides, the CDR3 is TGTGCCAGCACCCACTCCTACGAGCAGTACTTC. Its translation is CASTHSYEQYF.

In this sample, this clone turned up a few times. J is TRBJ1-4 and V is TRBV19; 9 positions agree with TRBD1. This CDR3 has 15 amino acids. Germline V gives CDR1 LNHDA, CDR2 SQIVND (reference sequence). The V gene end was trimmed by 7 bases and the J gene end by 5 bases; junction bases not matched to a gene: 8. CDR3 in amino acids: CASTRPGTGNEKLFF. The CDR3 DNA reads as TGTGCCAGTACCAGGCCGGGGACAGGGAATGAAAAACTGTTTTTT.

This chain uses TRBV27 with TRBJ1-2; perhaps TRBD1 as D (5 bases). The CDR3 spans 15 residues. Deletions cut 0 bases from V and 0 bases from J, with 8 bases between. Germline CDR1 is MNHEY and CDR2 is SMNVEV (reference sequence). CDR3 coding DNA: TGTGCCAGCAGTTTATCCCCGGGGGCTAACTATGGCTACACCTTC. Protein sequence: CASSLSPGANYGYTF.

The chain carries TRBV11-2 and TRBJ2-1; 12 bases are shared with TRBD2. The J segment lost 7 bases and the V segment lost 6 bases, leaving 16 bases of the junction unmatched. The germline gives CDR1 SGHAT, CDR2 FQNNGV. CDR3 length: 18 residues. This chain's CDR3 is CASRRISSGRGFKNEQFF. The CDR3, as DNA: TGTGCCAGCAGGCGAATCTCTAGCGGGAGGGGATTCAAAAATGAGCAGTTCTTC. The variable domain in full, with the rest retrieved from reference TRBV11-2 and TRBJ2-1, is EAGVAQSPRYKIIEKRQSVAFWCNPISGHATLYWYQQILGQGPKLLIQFQNNGVVDDSQLPKDRFSAERLKGVDSTLKIQPAKLEDSAVYLCASRRISSGRGFKNEQFFGPGTRLTVL.

The rearrangement joins TRBV10-1 to TRBJ2-1; 12 bases match TRBD2. This CDR3 spans 15 amino acids. Germline trimming cut 4 bases from V and 8 bases from J; bases unmatched to any gene: 6. CDR1 WNHNN and CDR2 SYGVQD come from the germline V gene (reference sequence). DNA for the CDR3: TGCGCCAGCAGTGCGACTAGCGGGAGTCGGGATGAGCAGTTCTTC. Translated: CASSATSGSRDEQFF.

Only one count was recorded for this clone. Other DNA sequences in the same sample also yield this CDR3. V gene TRBV30 combines with J gene TRBJ2-4; TRBD2 aligns across 8 bases. CDR3 length equals 15 residues. Germline V lookup: CDR1 GTSNPN, CDR2 SVGIG (reference sequence). The ends lost 0 bases at V and 8 bases at J; junction bases unmatched: 9. The CDR3 here is CAWSVRGGRGDIQYF. The CDR3 DNA reads TGTGCCTGGAGTGTACGGGGGGGCCGGGGGGACATTCAGTACTTC.

A few counts support this clone. The rearrangement joins TRBV30 to TRBJ1-4; maybe TRBD1 (5 bases). V lost 3 bases, J lost 4 bases, and 6 bases lay in between. This CDR3 has 12 amino acids. Germline CDR1 is GTSNPN and CDR2 is SVGIG (reference sequence). The CDR3 is CAWRGVNEKLFF. The CDR3 region has the DNA TGTGCCTGGAGAGGGGTTAATGAAAAACTGTTTTTT.

The rearrangement links TRBV20-1 to TRBJ2-3; 12 nucleotides match TRBD2. After removal of 3 bases from V and 4 bases from J, the junction contained 11 bases not matched to a gene. Per germline, CDR1 DFQATT and CDR2 SNEGSKA (reference sequence). The CDR3 covers 17 residues. The CDR3 DNA follows: TGCAGTGCTAGTCCCCTAGCGGGAGGGCCGGGCGCAGATACGCAGTATTTT. Translated: CSASPLAGGPGADTQYF.

The rearrangement uses TRBV10-3 and TRBJ1-1; 9 bases agree with TRBD1. The CDR3 loop spans 12 amino acids. The J segment lost 5 bases and the V segment lost 7 bases, leaving 2 bases of the junction unmatched. Germline CDR1 reads ENHRY; CDR2 reads SYGVKD. CDR3 residues: CAIKGTGTEAFF. The CDR3 bases are TGTGCCATCAAGGGGACAGGGACTGAAGCTTTCTTT.

Of note for this clone: A junction boundary mismatches the germline segment, possibly from a read error. This rearrangement joins TRBV19 to TRBJ1-5, with D uncertain. There are 14 residues in the CDR3. Looked up from germline, CDR1 is LNHDA and CDR2 is SQIVND (reference sequence). CDR3 in amino acids: CASSPPLVSGSVDF. In nucleotides, the CDR3 is TGTGCCAGTAGTCCCCCCCTGGTATCGGGGAGCGTGGATTTT.